Following are 30 T cell receptor beta chains from one sample sequenced in a study. TCRdb fed the 5' RACE reads into MiXCR, producing one record per CDR3 protein. The data hold roughly 50,000 distinct CDR3 sequences, with 15% to 20% observed a single time. What was sequenced was naive CD4+ T cells sorted from blood. The subset is: naive CD4+ T cells, CD4+CD45RA+CD25-. These receptors came from a female donor with breast cancer.

This sequence joins TRBV3-1 and TRBJ2-3; D is unresolved. CDR1 and CDR2 from the germline V gene are LGHDT and YNNKEL (reference sequence). This CDR3 has 12 amino acids. V was shortened by 4 bases and J by 5 bases, with 7 bases between the two germline ends. CDR3 sequence reads: CASSPEGDTQYF. The CDR3, as DNA: TGTGCCAGCAGCCCGGAAGGAGATACGCAGTATTTT.

This rearrangement joins TRBV2 to TRBJ1-5; D perhaps matches TRBD1 (6 bases). The CDR3 covers 15 residues. Trimming took off 5 bases at V and 0 bases at J, with 11 bases between the two ends. Germline-derived CDR1 and CDR2 are SNHLY and FYNNEI. This CDR3 reads CASSPGAVSNQPQHF. Here the CDR3 DNA reads TGTGCCAGCAGTCCGGGGGCGGTTAGCAATCAGCCCCAGCATTTT.

This clonotype was observed a handful of times. J is TRBJ2-7 and V is TRBV12-3 or TRBV12-4; tentative D call: TRBD2 (5 bases). The V end lost 5 bases, the J end lost 3 bases, and 14 bases lay between the germline ends. CDR3 length: 14 amino acids. In DNA form, the CDR3 reads TGTGCCAGCAGTATGGCGGTGGCGGGCTACGAGCAGTACTTC. This codes for CASSMAVAGYEQYF.

V and J are TRBV12-3 or TRBV12-4 and TRBJ1-6, with 9 bases matching TRBD1. The CDR3 totals 15 residues. The ends lost 2 bases at V and 9 bases at J; junction bases unmatched: 5. The CDR3 is CASSLTRDRVSPLHF. CDR3 DNA: TGTGCCAGCAGTTTAACCCGGGACAGGGTTTCACCCCTCCACTTT.

For this clonotype: A much more abundant neighbour one base away suggests this may be a read error. The chain employs TRBV5-1 and TRBJ2-4; the match to TRBD2 covers 13 bases. The CDR3 runs 14 residues. CDR1 SGHRS and CDR2 YFSETQ come from the germline V gene. The DNA of the CDR3 is TGCGCCAGCAGCCCCGGACTAGCGGGGGACATTCGGTACTTC. It translates to CASSPGLAGDIRYF.

This clonotype turned up a few times. V gene TRBV7-9 combines with J gene TRBJ2-1, with 8 bases aligning to TRBD2. The CDR3 has 15 amino acids. In germline, CDR1 is SEHNR, CDR2 FQNEAQ (reference sequence). V shed 5 bases and J 7 bases; nucleotides not matched to a gene: 10. CDR3 sequence (DNA): TGTGCCAGCAGCCGAACGGGACTAGGGGAGAATGAGCAGTTCTTC. As protein: CASSRTGLGENEQFF.

This clonotype appeared a few times. CDR3 sequence: CASSQDSRSFHF. CDR3 in DNA: TGTGCCAGCAGCCAAGATTCCCGGAGCTTCCACTTT. The V gene is TRBV14, the J gene TRBJ1-6; D uncertain. Germline CDR1 reads SGHDN; CDR2 reads FVKESK. V was cut by 0 bases and J by 17 bases, with 11 bases left in between. The length of the CDR3 is 12 residues.

This clonotype appeared many times. The chain links TRBV5-6 to TRBJ2-7; possible D gene TRBD1, 6 bases. Trimming cost V 7 bases and J 3 bases, with 14 bases left between them. Germline V gene sequence: CDR1 SGHDT, CDR2 YYEEEE. The CDR3 is 13 amino acids. The chain's CDR3 is CASHRTANYEQYF. The CDR3 nucleotides read TGTGCCAGCCACAGGACAGCGAACTACGAGCAGTACTTC.

There are many counts of this clonotype. The V gene is TRBV6-6, the J gene TRBJ1-3, with D tentatively TRBD1 (6 bases). The germline V gene has CDR1 MNHNY and CDR2 SVGAGI (reference sequence). CDR3 length equals 15 residues. V lost 6 bases and J 4 bases, leaving 16 bases between the germline ends. The CDR3 bases are TGTGCCAGCAGCTTCGGGACATCCCAAGGAAACACCATATATTTT. This gives the protein CASSFGTSQGNTIYF.

V usage is TRBV5-1 and J usage is TRBJ2-7; a weak D match, TRBD2 (6 bases). Germline V gene lookup returns CDR1 SGHRS and CDR2 YFSETQ. Trimming shortened V by 1 base and J by 7 bases, and 18 bases separated the two germline ends. The CDR3 spans 15 residues. The CDR3 spells CASSLFYAVAEEQYF. For the CDR3, the DNA is TGCGCCAGCAGCTTGTTCTATGCGGTAGCGGAAGAGCAGTACTTC.

The chain carries TRBV6-1 and TRBJ2-7; the D gene is possibly TRBD2 (6 bases). The V gene lost 1 base and the J gene lost 3 bases, with 13 bases spanning the gap. Looked up from germline, CDR1 is MNHNS and CDR2 is SASEGT. The length of the CDR3 is 15 residues. The CDR3: CASSEGGSGNYEQYF. The DNA for the CDR3 is TGTGCCAGCAGTGAAGGGGGTAGCGGAAACTACGAGCAGTACTTC.

This clonotype occurred once. The chain employs TRBV7-6 and TRBJ2-2; possibly TRBD1 or TRBD2 for D (5 bases each). This CDR3 has 12 residues. Trimming left V 6 bases short and J 7 bases short, with 9 bases between. The V gene's germline CDR1 is SGHVS and CDR2 FNYEAQ. The CDR3 nucleotides read TGTGCCAGCAGGGGGGAAAACGGGGAGCTGTTTTTT. Its translation: CASRGENGELFF.

This clonotype was seen many times. V gene TRBV7-2 combines with J gene TRBJ2-1; tentative D call: TRBD2 (7 bases). With 1 base removed from V and 10 bases from J, the gap between germline ends came to 14 bases. The CDR3 is made up of 14 amino acids. Germline CDR1 SGHTA, CDR2 FQGNSA. CDR3 loop: CASSLGIGGGEQFF. The DNA of the CDR3 is TGTGCCAGCAGCTTAGGTATAGGGGGAGGGGAGCAGTTCTTC.

The chain uses TRBV12-3 or TRBV12-4 and TRBJ2-4; D possibly corresponds to TRBD2 (5 bases). The CDR3 extends over 13 amino acids. V was cut by 6 bases and J by 4 bases, with 10 bases left in between. CDR3 nucleotides: TGTGCCAGCAGCCAAACGGGGAAAAACATTCAGTACTTC. This gives the protein CASSQTGKNIQYF.

On this clonotype itself: The junction differs from germline at one of its ends, possibly a read error. The chain carries TRBV5-6 and TRBJ2-7; 7 bases align to TRBD2. Germline lookup yields CDR1 SGHDT and CDR2 YYEEEE. The CDR3 length is 12 residues. CDR3 residues: CDSAVYGGGQYF. The CDR3 DNA sequence: TGTGACAGCGCGGTGTACGGCGGGGGGCAGTACTTC.

In this sample, this clonotype turned up a few times. The chain has TRBV7-2 and TRBJ2-1; TRBD2 agrees at 10 bases. This CDR3 has 16 residues. Germline CDR1 and CDR2: SGHTA and FQGNSA. The ends lost 5 bases at V and 0 bases at J; junction bases unmatched: 4. The CDR3 here is CASSLSGRASYNEQFF. For the CDR3, the DNA is TGTGCCAGCAGCCTCAGCGGGAGGGCCTCCTACAATGAGCAGTTCTTC.

This clonotype was recorded a few times. The genes are TRBV5-1 and TRBJ2-4; the D gene is possibly TRBD1 (6 bases). The CDR3 sequence is 16 residues long. Germline loops: CDR1 SGHRS, CDR2 YFSETQ. Between the trimmed V and J ends, which lost 0 bases and 7 bases, there was a span of 17 bases. CDR3 nucleotides: TGCGCCAGCAGCTTGGGGGCCCAGGGGAAGATGAACATTCAGTACTTC. Its protein product is CASSLGAQGKMNIQYF. Based on the CDR3 plus reference TRBV5-1 and TRBJ2-4, the full variable domain is KAGVTQTPRYLIKTRGQQVTLSCSPISGHRSVSWYQQTPGQGLQFLFEYFSETQRNKGNFPGRFSGRQFSNSRSEMNVSTLELGDSALYLCASSLGAQGKMNIQYFGAGTRLSVL.

The sample holds many counts of this clonotype. The rearrangement links TRBV20-1 to TRBJ2-7, with D unresolved. The CDR3 loop spans 14 amino acids. Between the trimmed V and J ends, which lost 6 bases and 0 bases, there was a span of 15 bases. Germline V lookup: CDR1 DFQATT, CDR2 SNEGSKA (reference sequence). The CDR3 here is CSASSSSISYEQYF. The CDR3 coding sequence is TGCAGTGCCAGTTCCTCCAGTATCTCCTACGAGCAGTACTTC.

This clonotype was detected ten times or more. J is TRBJ2-7 and V is TRBV7-2; D might be TRBD2 (5 bases). The V and J ends lost 1 base and 3 bases respectively, with 13 bases between them. This CDR3 comprises 15 residues. Germline V gives CDR1 SGHTA, CDR2 FQGNSA. CDR3 nucleotide sequence: TGTGCCAGCAGCTTAGGTCGCGGGCCTCACTACGAGCAGTACTTC. Residues: CASSLGRGPHYEQYF.

This clonotype occurred a few times. The chain combines TRBV15 with TRBJ2-1; TRBD1 agrees at 7 bases. Losses at the gene ends were 3 bases for V and 8 bases for J; bases not matched to a gene: 13. The CDR3 has 16 residues. Germline V gene sequence: CDR1 LNHNV, CDR2 YYDKDF (reference sequence). CDR3 sequence reads: CATSRMTGNPVDEQFF. CDR3 nucleotide sequence: TGTGCCACCAGCAGGATGACAGGGAACCCCGTCGATGAGCAGTTCTTC. Drawing the rest from reference TRBV15 and TRBJ2-1, the complete variable domain is DAMVIQNPRYQVTQFGKPVTLSCSQTLNHNVMYWYQQKSSQAPKLLFHYYDKDFNNEADTPDNFQSRRPNTSFCFLDIRSPGLGDTAMYLCATSRMTGNPVDEQFFGPGTRLTVL.

This chain links TRBV20-1 with TRBJ2-3, with 7 bases fitting TRBD2. Germline-derived CDR1 and CDR2 are DFQATT and SNEGSKA (reference sequence). The CDR3 length is 14 residues. The CDR3 DNA is TGCAGACCCCTCCAGCGGGAAGGAGCAGATACGCAGTATTTT. Its translation is CRPLQREGADTQYF.

This clonotype occurred many times. The chain employs TRBV6-1 and TRBJ1-1, with D unclear. From germline, CDR1 is MNHNS and CDR2 SASEGT. The CDR3 length is 13 residues. Trimming removed 4 bases at V and 1 base at J, with 7 bases between. The CDR3 loop reads CASSGRSNTEAFF. CDR3 sequence (DNA): TGTGCCAGCAGTGGAAGGTCGAACACTGAAGCTTTCTTT.

The rearrangement uses TRBV3-1 and TRBJ1-1; D gene unclear. Looked up from germline, CDR1 is LGHDT and CDR2 is YNNKEL (reference sequence). CDR3 length equals 16 residues. Trimming took off 0 bases at V and 1 base at J, with 12 bases between the two ends. In DNA form, the CDR3 reads TGTGCCAGCAGCCAAGAAGGGTCTCGGGGGAACACTGAAGCTTTCTTT. Translation: CASSQEGSRGNTEAFF.

This clonotype was counted a few times. The CDR3 DNA sequence: TGTGCCAGCGCGGGCGACAGGCTGTCCTACAATGAGCAGTTCTTC. Translating gives CASAGDRLSYNEQFF. The J gene is TRBJ2-1, the V gene TRBV18, with D tentatively TRBD1 (6 bases). CDR1 KGHSH and CDR2 LQKENI come from the germline V gene. The ends were cut back, 8 bases at V and 1 base at J, with 15 bases in the middle. There are 15 residues in the CDR3.

This clonotype appeared many times. The V and J genes are TRBV5-1 and TRBJ1-1; D may be TRBD1 (5 bases). This CDR3 spans 13 amino acids. The V end was cut by 1 base, the J end by 7 bases, with 11 bases between. Germline V CDR1 and CDR2: SGHRS, YFSETQ. The CDR3, as DNA: TGCGCCAGCAGCTTGCAGGCGGGGCTTGAAGCTTTCTTT. Protein product: CASSLQAGLEAFF.

On this clonotype itself: This may be a read error, as it is one base from a much larger clone. The chain recombines TRBV7-9 with TRBJ1-1; the D is unclear. The CDR3 spans 13 residues. From germline, CDR1 is SEHNR and CDR2 FQNEAQ (reference sequence). The CDR3 DNA reads as TGTGTCAGCAGCCTTATTGGGAACACTGAAGCTTTCTTT. Translation gives CVSSLIGNTEAFF.

This sequence joins TRBV20-1 and TRBJ2-1; D call uncertain. This CDR3 contains 15 residues. CDR1 is DFQATT, CDR2 SNEGSKA, per germline (reference sequence). V lost 3 bases, J lost 7 bases, and 19 bases lay in between. The CDR3 is CSASVRINNENEQFF. In DNA form, the CDR3 reads TGCAGTGCTAGTGTGCGGATCAACAACGAAAATGAGCAGTTCTTC.

Notes on this clonotype: A read error may account for a junction end that differs from germline. The chain employs TRBV5-1 and TRBJ2-7, with TRBD1 identical over 9 bases. The CDR3 extends over 15 amino acids. Per germline, CDR1 SGHRS and CDR2 YFSETQ. The CDR3 coding sequence is TGCGCCAGCAGCAGGACCGGGACAGGGATCTACGAGCAGCACTTC. Its translation is CASSRTGTGIYEQHF.

Ten or more counts support this clonotype. V gene TRBV20-1 combines with J gene TRBJ2-2; TRBD1 aligns across 7 bases. This CDR3 is 14 amino acids long. CDR1 is DFQATT and CDR2 is SNEGSKA in the germline V gene (reference sequence). V gave up 3 bases and J gave up 1 base; unmatched junction bases: 2. The CDR3 reads CSARRQGNTGELFF. The CDR3 bases are TGCAGTGCTAGGAGACAGGGGAACACCGGGGAGCTGTTTTTT.

Turning to this clonotype: A much larger clone differs by one base, so this may be a read error. The CDR3 loop is CSSSLGWTSHEKLFF. Here the CDR3 DNA reads TGTTCCAGCAGCTTGGGATGGACCAGCCATGAAAAACTGTTTTTT. The chain recombines TRBV5-6 with TRBJ1-4; D call uncertain. This CDR3 contains 15 residues. The germline V gene encodes CDR1 SGHDT and CDR2 YYEEEE.